One and the same sample provided the 32 T cell receptor beta chains below, sequenced in a study of post-analysis software for immune sequencing data. General study points: Included in a set of several TRBV segments more frequent in patients than controls were TRBV5-6, TRBV5-1 and TRBV20-1.

These TCRs' antigens remain unknown. The TCR beta cDNA libraries carried unique molecular identifiers. Via MiXCR, TCRdb re-called the PCR reads, giving one row per CDR3 protein. The top ten clones hold roughly 1.8% of a sample with roughly 580,000 distinct CDR3 sequences, roughly 47% of them seen once. Sequenced material: blood. The receptors originated from a girl aged 10 to 17 with multiple sclerosis.

This clonotype appeared once. V gene TRBV20-1 combines with J gene TRBJ2-3, with no clear D. Germline V lookup: CDR1 DFQATT, CDR2 SNEGSKA (reference sequence). The CDR3 runs to 13 residues. The V end lost 6 bases, the J end lost 3 bases, and 13 bases lay between the germline ends. The CDR3 region has the DNA TGCAGTGCGCCGACTGGTTCTACAGATACGCAGTATTTT. Encoded protein: CSAPTGSTDTQYF.

The rearrangement uses TRBV6-5 and TRBJ1-1; 8 bases are shared with TRBD1. V gave up 0 bases and J gave up 4 bases; unmatched junction bases: 4. Germline CDR1 is MNHEY and CDR2 is SVGAGI. This CDR3 has 15 amino acids. CDR3 DNA sequence: TGTGCCAGCAGTTACTCGACCGACAGGGGCACTGAAGCTTTCTTT. It encodes CASSYSTDRGTEAFF.

This clonotype was counted only a few times. This chain joins TRBV29-1 and TRBJ2-1, with 7 bases that match TRBD1. The CDR3 runs 13 residues. The ends lost 7 bases at V and 8 bases at J; junction bases unmatched: 11. CDR1 and CDR2 from the germline V gene are SQVTM and ANQGSEA. This chain's CDR3 is CSALDRSLDEQFF. The CDR3 coding sequence is TGCAGCGCCTTGGACAGGTCCTTGGATGAGCAGTTCTTC.

The chain uses TRBV12-3 or TRBV12-4 and TRBJ1-6; D is possibly TRBD1 (6 bases). Between the trimmed V and J ends, which lost 2 bases and 7 bases, there was a span of 12 bases. This CDR3 has 15 amino acids. CDR3: CASSLPGRGNSPLHF. The CDR3 nucleotides are TGTGCCAGCAGTTTACCGGGAAGGGGGAATTCACCCCTCCACTTT.

This rearrangement joins TRBV5-5 to TRBJ2-5; 9 bases map to TRBD1. The DNA end lines up better with TRBJ2-7; the J call may be wrong. Germline loops: CDR1 SGHKS, CDR2 YYEKEE (reference sequence). The CDR3 covers 15 residues. CDR3 DNA sequence: TGTGCCAGCAGCTTCAACCGACAGGGGGGATACGAGCAGTACTTC. It encodes CASSFNRQGGYEQYF.

CDR3 coding DNA: TGTGCCAGCAGCCTCGGGTGGGTGCAGTACTTC. Translated: CASSLGWVQYF. This chain joins TRBV12-3 or TRBV12-4 and TRBJ2-4, with unresolved D. The CDR3 is made up of 11 amino acids. Trimming left V 6 bases short and J 13 bases short, with 13 bases between.

This clonotype was counted a few times. The chain has TRBV20-1 and TRBJ2-7, with D possibly TRBD1 on 6 matching bases. The germline V and J ends were trimmed by 3 bases and 5 bases, with 11 bases remaining between them. Per the germline V gene, CDR1 is DFQATT and CDR2 is SNEGSKA (reference sequence). This CDR3 contains 12 residues. CDR3 region: CSASEQGHEQYF. The CDR3 bases are TGCAGTGCTAGCGAACAGGGCCACGAGCAGTACTTC.

This clonotype was observed a few times. The rearrangement joins TRBV6-6 to TRBJ2-1; no clear D. V lost 2 bases to trimming and J lost 12 bases, with 11 bases between them. Per the germline V gene, CDR1 is MNHNY and CDR2 is SVGAGI (reference sequence). The CDR3 totals 12 residues. In DNA, the CDR3 is TGTGCCAGCAGTTACAGCCCCCCTGGGCAGTTCTTC. This encodes CASSYSPPGQFF.

The genes are TRBV7-9 and TRBJ2-1; 7 positions match TRBD1. The junction had 16 bases not matched to a gene; V was cut back by 6 bases and J by 8 bases. The CDR3 contains 16 residues. Germline values: CDR1 SEHNR, CDR2 FQNEAQ (reference sequence). This CDR3 reads CASSSLRGGAFDEQFF. CDR3 in DNA: TGTGCCAGCAGTTCTCTCAGAGGGGGCGCATTCGATGAGCAGTTCTTC.

The chain combines TRBV12-3 or TRBV12-4 with TRBJ2-2; maybe TRBD1 (5 bases). There are 13 residues in the CDR3. Trimming stripped 5 bases from V and 4 bases from J, with 8 bases between. The CDR3 sequence is CASSPDSTGELFF. The CDR3 region has the DNA TGTGCCAGCAGTCCTGACAGCACCGGGGAGCTGTTTTTT.

The CDR3 here is CASSFRDIMKEQFF. CDR3 nucleotide sequence: TGCGCCAGCAGCTTCCGGGACATAATGAAGGAGCAGTTCTTC. The rearrangement uses TRBV5-1 and TRBJ2-1; D possibly corresponds to TRBD1 (6 bases). V was clipped by 2 bases and J by 10 bases, with 16 bases between them. Germline V gene sequence: CDR1 SGHRS, CDR2 YFSETQ. The CDR3 is 14 amino acids.

This chain joins TRBV30 and TRBJ2-7; no definite D call. The CDR3 runs 11 residues. Trimming stripped 4 bases from V and 5 bases from J, with 9 bases between. Germline V gene data show CDR1 as GTSNPN and CDR2 as SVGIG (reference sequence). DNA for the CDR3: TGTGCCTGGACGAGGCGGAACGAGCAGTACTTC. Amino acids: CAWTRRNEQYF.

In this sample, this clonotype turned up a few times. An end of the junction does not agree with germline; a read error may underlie this. The rearrangement links TRBV20-1 to TRBJ2-1; D unclear. CDR3 length equals 14 residues. The germline CDR1 and CDR2 sequences are DFQATT and SNEGSKA (reference sequence). CDR3 nucleotides: TGCAGTGCTAGAGGACTGGGGTCCTACGATGAGCAGTTCTTC. As protein: CSARGLGSYDEQFF.

V and J are TRBV10-3 and TRBJ2-5; D call uncertain. Trimming stripped 0 bases from V and 0 bases from J, with 14 bases between. The CDR3 runs 17 residues. Germline CDR1 reads ENHRY; CDR2 reads SYGVKD. This CDR3 reads CAISESIERSDQETQYF. The DNA of the CDR3 is TGTGCCATCAGTGAGTCGATCGAGCGTTCAGACCAAGAGACCCAGTACTTC.

This clonotype was seen only a few times. One junction end does not reproduce the germline sequence, and a read error may be involved. The chain uses TRBV5-6 and TRBJ2-1; possibly TRBD1 for D (6 bases). Germline assignment: CDR1 SGHDT and CDR2 YYEEEE. The CDR3 contains 13 residues. The CDR3 spells CVSSFGQWNEQFF. CDR3 coding DNA: TGTGTCAGCAGCTTTGGACAGTGGAATGAGCAGTTCTTC.

This sequence joins TRBV5-1 and TRBJ2-5; D remains unclear. CDR3 length: 14 residues. Germline V gene data show CDR1 as SGHRS and CDR2 as YFSETQ. The germline V and J ends were trimmed by 4 bases and 0 bases, with 10 bases remaining between them. The CDR3 here is CASSVDLYQETQYF. The CDR3 DNA sequence: TGCGCCAGCAGCGTTGACTTGTACCAAGAGACCCAGTACTTC. Together with reference TRBV5-1 and TRBJ2-5, the CDR3 gives the full variable domain: KAGVTQTPRYLIKTRGQQVTLSCSPISGHRSVSWYQQTPGQGLQFLFEYFSETQRNKGNFPGRFSGRQFSNSRSEMNVSTLELGDSALYLCASSVDLYQETQYFGPGTRLLVL.

The V gene is TRBV15, the J gene TRBJ1-2; D is uncertain. This CDR3 contains 13 residues. V lost 3 bases, J lost 8 bases, and 13 bases lay in between. The germline V gene encodes CDR1 LNHNV and CDR2 YYDKDF (reference sequence). DNA for the CDR3: TGTGCCACCAGCAGGGCTCTGGGGTGGGGCTACACCTTC. Translation gives CATSRALGWGYTF.

This chain uses TRBV30 with TRBJ2-1; D is perhaps TRBD1 (5 bases). V dropped 5 bases and J dropped 10 bases, with 15 bases sitting between them. The CDR3 is 12 residues long. Germline CDR1 GTSNPN, CDR2 SVGIG (reference sequence). CDR3 residues: CAWGTWTREQFF. Written as DNA, the CDR3 is TGTGCCTGGGGCACCTGGACAAGAGAGCAGTTCTTC. Full variable domain (missing parts from reference TRBV30 and TRBJ2-1): SQTIHQWPATLVQPVGSPLSLECTVEGTSNPNLYWYRQAAGRGLQLLFYSVGIGQISSEVPQNLSASRPQDRQFILSSKKLLLSDSGFYLCAWGTWTREQFFGPGTRLTVL.

The chain uses TRBV20-1 and TRBJ1-1, with D uncertain. Germline V lookup: CDR1 DFQATT, CDR2 SNEGSKA (reference sequence). The CDR3 is made up of 13 amino acids. The V gene lost 3 bases and the J gene lost 1 base, with 9 bases spanning the gap. Here the CDR3 reads CSASGGKNTEAFF. As DNA, the CDR3 is TGCAGTGCTAGTGGCGGGAAGAACACTGAAGCTTTCTTT.

The sample holds a few counts of this clonotype. This chain connects TRBV10-2 to TRBJ2-7, with D perhaps TRBD2 (6 bases). Germline CDR1 and CDR2: WSHSY and SAAADI. V was clipped by 3 bases and J by 2 bases, with 17 bases between them. CDR3 length equals 16 residues. CDR3 in DNA: TGCGCCAGCAGTGATCCACGGACTACTCGAACCTACGAGCAGTACTTC. It encodes CASSDPRTTRTYEQYF.

The chain is built from TRBV12-3 or TRBV12-4 and TRBJ2-1; D is ambiguous. The V and J ends lost 5 bases and 3 bases respectively, with 8 bases between them. CDR3 length equals 13 residues. The CDR3 nucleotides read TGTGCCAGCAGTAAAACGAGCTACAATGAGCAGTTCTTC. Its translation is CASSKTSYNEQFF.

The chain is built from TRBV6-6 and TRBJ1-6; 9 positions match TRBD1. Germline V CDR1 and CDR2: MNHNY, SVGAGI (reference sequence). V shed 6 bases and J 6 bases; nucleotides not matched to a gene: 6. The CDR3 sequence is 15 residues long. The CDR3, as DNA: TGTGCCAGCAGCTCTACAGGGGGCGGTAATTCACCCCTCCACTTT. Protein sequence: CASSSTGGGNSPLHF.

The gene calls are TRBV7-9 and TRBJ1-2; D remains unclear. Germline V gene sequence: CDR1 SEHNR, CDR2 FQNEAQ (reference sequence). CDR3 size: 12 residues. V was cut by 8 bases and J by 0 bases, with 7 bases left in between. CDR3 sequence reads: CASEKPNYGYTF. The CDR3 DNA reads as TGTGCCAGCGAGAAACCTAACTATGGCTACACCTTC.

The table lists this clonotype with a few counts. This chain uses TRBV27 with TRBJ1-1, with TRBD1 as a possible D gene (5 bases). CDR3 length: 11 amino acids. The germline CDR1 and CDR2 sequences are MNHEY and SMNVEV (reference sequence). V was pared by 5 bases and J by 7 bases, with 8 bases between. CDR3 sequence reads: CASSTDSEAFF. The DNA for the CDR3 is TGTGCCAGCAGTACCGACAGTGAAGCTTTCTTT.

The genes are TRBV12-3 or TRBV12-4 and TRBJ2-5; 10 bases are shared with TRBD2. The CDR3 totals 15 residues. Losses at the gene ends were 6 bases for V and 6 bases for J; bases not matched to a gene: 10. Written as DNA, the CDR3 is TGTGCCAGCAGGGCACTAGCGGGAAGTGTAAAGACCCAGTACTTC. This encodes CASRALAGSVKTQYF.

Only a few counts were recorded for this clonotype. The genes are TRBV7-3 and TRBJ2-1; perhaps TRBD2 as D (5 bases). The V gene lost 1 base and the J gene lost 3 bases, with 10 bases spanning the gap. The CDR3 is 15 residues long. CDR1 is SGHTA and CDR2 is FQGTGA in the germline V gene. CDR3 sequence reads: CASSLIAGDYNEQFF. The CDR3 coding sequence is TGTGCCAGCAGCTTAATTGCGGGCGACTACAATGAGCAGTTCTTC.

This clonotype was counted a few times. The J gene is TRBJ2-5, the V gene TRBV7-9; 9 bases map to TRBD2. CDR1 is SEHNR and CDR2 is FQNEAQ in the germline V gene (reference sequence). V shed 4 bases and J 5 bases; nucleotides not matched to a gene: 8. This CDR3 region has 15 residues. The CDR3 is CASSSAGGVSETQYF. The CDR3 region has the DNA TGTGCCAGCAGCTCGGCGGGAGGGGTATCGGAGACCCAGTACTTC.

This rearrangement joins TRBV2 to TRBJ2-1, with D perhaps TRBD1 (5 bases). The germline gives CDR1 SNHLY, CDR2 FYNNEI. This CDR3 is 11 amino acids long. V was cut by 7 bases and J by 6 bases, with 7 bases left in between. The CDR3 is CASTGINEQFF. The CDR3 DNA reads TGTGCCAGCACAGGGATCAATGAGCAGTTCTTC.

The chain has TRBV5-1 and TRBJ2-5, with a weak D call TRBD1 (6 bases). Trimming pared 0 bases from V and 5 bases from J, leaving 23 bases between. CDR3 length: 18 amino acids. Per the germline V gene, CDR1 is SGHRS and CDR2 is YFSETQ. CDR3 nucleotides: TGCGCCAGCAGCTTGGCCGCGGACAGTCGAATAATCGTTGAGACCCAGTACTTC. Encoded protein: CASSLAADSRIIVETQYF.

The rearrangement joins TRBV7-2 to TRBJ1-1; 7 bases are shared with TRBD1. The CDR3 totals 15 residues. The germline gives CDR1 SGHTA, CDR2 FQGNSA. Germline trimming cut 3 bases from V and 1 base from J; bases unmatched to any gene: 5. The CDR3 is CASSFQGEANTEAFF. The CDR3 DNA is TGTGCCAGCAGCTTCCAGGGGGAAGCGAACACTGAAGCTTTCTTT.

The J gene is TRBJ2-1, the V gene TRBV7-3; no definite D call. The CDR3 totals 14 residues. With 1 base removed from V and 3 bases from J, the gap between germline ends came to 7 bases. The germline gives CDR1 SGHTA, CDR2 FQGTGA. CDR3 DNA: TGTGCCAGCAGCTTAAGGAGTGGCTACAATGAGCAGTTCTTC. As protein: CASSLRSGYNEQFF.

This clonotype appeared a few times. The chain couples TRBV15 to TRBJ2-7; D remains unclear. CDR3 size: 13 residues. The V gene's germline CDR1 is LNHNV and CDR2 YYDKDF (reference sequence). With 1 base removed from V and 4 bases from J, the gap between germline ends came to 8 bases. The CDR3 sequence is CATSRVRDYEQYF. The CDR3 region has the DNA TGTGCCACCAGCAGAGTTAGGGATTACGAGCAGTACTTC.